The 21 T cell receptor beta chains below were found in one sample sequenced in a study of T cells in Graves' hyperthyroidism and ophthalmopathy. RNA transcripts yielded amplified TCR beta CDR3 regions. The primer set for the first-round RT-PCR of the TCR CDR3 was HTBI. One entry per CDR3 protein results from TCRdb running MiXCR on the multiplex PCR reads. The sample has about 480,000 distinct CDR3 sequences; roughly 22% are singletons. The sequenced sample was blood. The receptors shown here come from a woman in her seventies with Graves' ophthalmopathy.

V is TRBV12-3 or TRBV12-4 and J is TRBJ1-2; D perhaps matches TRBD1 (5 bases). V lost 9 bases to trimming and J lost 2 bases, with 13 bases between them. The CDR3 has 13 amino acids. The CDR3 is CASSGVGNYGYTF. CDR3 nucleotide sequence: TGTGCCAGTTCGGGGGTAGGAAACTATGGCTACACCTTC.

The sample holds many counts of this clonotype. The rearrangement uses TRBV27 and TRBJ1-4; weak D call: TRBD1 (6 bases). This CDR3 has 14 residues. V lost 10 bases to trimming and J lost 7 bases, with 19 bases between them. From germline, CDR1 is MNHEY and CDR2 SMNVEV (reference sequence). CDR3 amino acids: CATRPGTSLEKLFF. Here the CDR3 DNA reads TGTGCCACCAGACCCGGGACAAGTCTTGAAAAACTGTTTTTT.

There are a few counts of this clonotype. The chain links TRBV2 to TRBJ1-6; perhaps TRBD1 as D (6 bases). Germline values: CDR1 SNHLY, CDR2 FYNNEI. V was trimmed by 6 bases and J by 8 bases, leaving 17 bases between them. The CDR3 extends over 15 amino acids. The CDR3 DNA reads as TGTGCCAGCAGCCAACAGGGTCTGGAAGATTCACCCCTCCACTTT. The encoded protein is CASSQQGLEDSPLHF.

The gene calls are TRBV5-1 and TRBJ2-3; D not resolved. The germline V gene encodes CDR1 SGHRS and CDR2 YFSETQ. This CDR3 has 13 amino acids. V was pared by 3 bases and J by 2 bases, with 7 bases between. In DNA, the CDR3 is TGCGCCAGCAGCTCTATATCCACAGATACGCAGTATTTT. Translated, it gives CASSSISTDTQYF.

This clonotype was seen ten or more times. The V gene is TRBV3-1, the J gene TRBJ1-6; D not certain. The CDR3 sequence is 14 residues long. Per germline, CDR1 LGHDT and CDR2 YNNKEL (reference sequence). Trimming removed 0 bases at V and 14 bases at J, with 14 bases between. The CDR3 here is CASSQENARWALHF. CDR3 nucleotides: TGTGCCAGCAGCCAAGAAAATGCCCGCTGGGCCCTCCACTTT.

The chain uses TRBV7-2 and TRBJ2-3, with D tentatively TRBD2 (6 bases). The germline V gene encodes CDR1 SGHTA and CDR2 FQGNSA. The CDR3 runs to 16 residues. Trimming took off 5 bases at V and 2 bases at J, with 17 bases between the two ends. CDR3 coding DNA: TGTGCCAGCAGCACAAGGGGCGCGGGGTTCACAGATACGCAGTATTTT. Encoded protein: CASSTRGAGFTDTQYF.

This chain uses TRBV19 with TRBJ2-5; 7 positions match TRBD1. Trimming cost V 4 bases and J 2 bases; bases outside gene matches: 10. The CDR3 runs to 16 residues. The V gene's germline CDR1 is LNHDA and CDR2 SQIVND (reference sequence). The CDR3 DNA reads as TGTGCCAGTAGTACCACCGGGACAGCGATACAAGAGACCCAGTACTTC. Its protein product is CASSTTGTAIQETQYF. Full variable domain (outside the CDR3, taken from reference TRBV19 and TRBJ2-5): DGGITQSPKYLFRKEGQNVTLSCEQNLNHDAMYWYRQDPGQGLRLIYYSQIVNDFQKGDIAEGYSVSREKKESFPLTVTSAQKNPTAFYLCASSTTGTAIQETQYFGPGTRLLVL.

The chain joins TRBV7-6 to TRBJ2-1; D possibly corresponds to TRBD2 (5 bases). Germline V CDR1 and CDR2: SGHVS, FNYEAQ. This CDR3 is 14 amino acids long. Trimming cost V 1 base and J 5 bases, with 9 bases left between them. The CDR3: CASSLGEADNEQFF. The CDR3 DNA follows: TGTGCCAGCAGCTTAGGTGAAGCGGACAATGAGCAGTTCTTC.

The CDR3 reads CASSSGLSEKLFF. CDR3 DNA: TGCGCCAGCAGCTCCGGGTTATCTGAAAAACTGTTTTTT. V is TRBV5-1 and J is TRBJ1-4; D unresolved. The ends were cut back, 3 bases at V and 7 bases at J, with 10 bases in the middle. CDR1 SGHRS and CDR2 YFSETQ come from the germline V gene. This CDR3 comprises 13 residues. The complete variable domain, with remaining parts taken from reference TRBV5-1 and TRBJ1-4, reads KAGVTQTPRYLIKTRGQQVTLSCSPISGHRSVSWYQQTPGQGLQFLFEYFSETQRNKGNFPGRFSGRQFSNSRSEMNVSTLELGDSALYLCASSSGLSEKLFFGSGTQLSVL.

This chain joins TRBV20-1 and TRBJ2-3, with 13 bases lining up with TRBD2. The ends lost 3 bases at V and 2 bases at J; junction bases unmatched: 5. The CDR3 sequence is 16 residues long. In germline, CDR1 is DFQATT, CDR2 SNEGSKA (reference sequence). CDR3 protein: CSASLGLAGPTDTQYF. Here the CDR3 DNA reads TGCAGTGCTAGTCTGGGACTAGCGGGACCCACAGATACGCAGTATTTT.

This clonotype has a handful of counts. V gene TRBV18 combines with J gene TRBJ1-5; 8 bases agree with TRBD1. V trimming: 5 bases; J trimming: 6 bases; junction bases outside the gene matches: 6. The CDR3 loop spans 14 amino acids. The V gene's germline CDR1 is KGHSH and CDR2 LQKENI. The CDR3 DNA sequence: TGTGCCAGCTCAGCCCAGGGGGCGATTCAGCCCCAGCATTTT. This codes for CASSAQGAIQPQHF.

This clonotype was observed at least ten times. The rearrangement joins TRBV2 to TRBJ2-7, with 10 bases lining up with TRBD1. CDR3 length equals 14 residues. The germline CDR1 and CDR2 sequences are SNHLY and FYNNEI. The ends lost 5 bases at V and 4 bases at J; junction bases unmatched: 5. In nucleotides, the CDR3 is TGTGCCAGCAGTCCCGGGACAGGGGTTTACGAGCAGTACTTC. This codes for CASSPGTGVYEQYF.

The CDR3 sequence is CSVLELPRYNEQFF. For the CDR3, the DNA is TGCAGTGTCCTCGAGCTCCCCCGGTACAATGAGCAGTTCTTC. The gene calls are TRBV20-1 and TRBJ2-1, with D unclear. V lost 7 bases and J lost 4, with 17 bases in between. CDR1 is DFQATT and CDR2 is SNEGSKA in the germline V gene (reference sequence). The CDR3 has 14 amino acids.

This rearrangement joins TRBV9 to TRBJ1-4; D is perhaps TRBD1 (6 bases). The CDR3 runs to 14 residues. Trimming shortened V by 7 bases and J by 3 bases, and 13 bases separated the two germline ends. Germline values: CDR1 SGDLS, CDR2 YYNGEE. For the CDR3, the DNA is TGTGCCAGCGGCAGGGGATTGCCTAATGAAAAACTGTTTTTT. Protein sequence: CASGRGLPNEKLFF. Based on the CDR3 plus reference TRBV9 and TRBJ1-4, the full variable domain is DSGVTQTPKHLITATGQRVTLRCSPRSGDLSVYWYQQSLDQGLQFLIQYYNGEERAKGNILERFSAQQFPDLHSELNLSSLELGDSALYFCASGRGLPNEKLFFGSGTQLSVL.

This clonotype was counted between two and nine times. CDR3 nucleotide sequence: TGCGCCAGCAGCAGCTGGGGGCAAGGCACCGGGGAGCTGTTTTTT. It is translated as CASSSWGQGTGELFF. This chain links TRBV5-1 with TRBJ2-2; D is perhaps TRBD1 (6 bases). V was pared by 4 bases and J by 4 bases, with 14 bases between. Looked up from germline, CDR1 is SGHRS and CDR2 is YFSETQ. The CDR3 length is 15 residues.

This clonotype appeared a single time. This rearrangement joins TRBV20-1 to TRBJ2-1; 9 bases are shared with TRBD2. Trimming at V came to 1 base and at J to 1 base, leaving 11 bases not matched to a gene. The CDR3 sequence is 18 residues long. Germline values: CDR1 DFQATT, CDR2 SNEGSKA (reference sequence). CDR3 protein: CSARGGRGSGRSYNEQFF. CDR3 coding DNA: TGCAGTGCTAGAGGGGGGAGAGGGAGCGGGAGGTCCTACAATGAGCAGTTCTTC.

In this sample, this clonotype turned up a few times. The chain employs TRBV12-5 and TRBJ2-7; 10 bases match TRBD1. The germline gives CDR1 LGHNT, CDR2 FRNRAP. This CDR3 spans 15 amino acids. J gave up 3 bases and V 5 bases, and 7 bases lay outside the gene matches. The CDR3 region has the DNA TGTGCTAGTGGTAGCCCGGGACAGGGGCGCTACGAGCAGTACTTC. Protein sequence: CASGSPGQGRYEQYF.

This chain connects TRBV12-3 or TRBV12-4 to TRBJ1-6; D perhaps matches TRBD1 (6 bases). V was trimmed by 6 bases and J by 0 bases, leaving 9 bases between them. The CDR3 loop spans 15 amino acids. The CDR3 sequence: CASSTGSSYNSPLHF. In DNA form, the CDR3 reads TGTGCCAGCAGCACAGGGAGCTCCTATAATTCACCCCTCCACTTT.

This clonotype was recorded many times. This rearrangement joins TRBV12-3 or TRBV12-4 to TRBJ2-2, with TRBD2 matching 7 bases. This CDR3 is 15 amino acids long. Trimming at V came to 3 bases and at J to 7 bases, leaving 8 bases not matched to a gene. The chain's CDR3 is CASSFGLAVGGELFF. In DNA form, the CDR3 reads TGTGCCAGCAGTTTTGGTCTAGCGGTTGGCGGGGAGCTGTTTTTT.

The gene calls are TRBV10-1 and TRBJ1-6; TRBD1 agrees at 8 bases. CDR1 WNHNN and CDR2 SYGVQD come from the germline V gene (reference sequence). The CDR3 is 14 residues long. The V and J ends lost 6 bases and 9 bases, in that order; junction bases with no gene match: 7. The CDR3 region has the DNA TGCGCCAGCAGCGAGGGACAGGATGGTTCACCCCTCCACTTT. Protein sequence: CASSEGQDGSPLHF.

Concerning this clonotype itself: At one end, the junction sequence differs from germline, possibly due to a read error. This rearrangement joins TRBV5-6 to TRBJ1-4; 9 bases match TRBD1. This CDR3 is 14 amino acids long. Per the germline V gene, CDR1 is SGHDT and CDR2 is YYEEEE. CDR3 residues: CASSSPTGGEKLLF. Here the CDR3 DNA reads TGTGCCAGCAGCTCCCCGACAGGGGGTGAAAAACTGCTTTTT.